This T cell receptor (beta chain) was profiled in a study of Ad26.COV2.S vaccination and SARS-CoV-2 variants. Overall study context: Dosing was one shot or two shots 56 days apart.

As to this clone: The sample holds other DNA sequences that translate to the same CDR3.

Profiling relied on immunoSEQ multiplex PCR, and the TCRdb table lists in-frame clones only, not all of them. The table lists 300,000 to 350,000 clones, 86% of them singletons. Treatment of the sample: over 15 received Ad26.COV2.S at low or high dose, single or two shots; five or six received placebo; per-sample allocation not given. Samples came from day 63 after the first vaccine or placebo injection. This TCR was recovered from a person aged 18 to 65 who received the Ad26.COV2.S COVID-19 vaccine or a placebo. The material was peripheral blood, obtained in a trial of Ad26.COV2.S vaccine versus placebo.

The chain's CDR3 is CASSLAPSGANVLTF. CDR3 in DNA: TGCGCCAGCAGCTTGGCACCCTCTGGGGCCAACGTCCTGACTTTC. The chain uses TRBV5-1 and TRBJ2-6; D ambiguous. Germline V gene sequence: CDR1 SGHRS, CDR2 YFSETQ. This CDR3 is built from 15 residues. The ends were cut back, 0 bases at V and 0 bases at J, with 4 bases in the middle.